This T cell receptor (beta chain) derives from a study of shared clonotypes between healthy human individuals. The CDR3 covers 15 residues. Trimming took 4 bases from V and 4 from J, leaving 13 bases between them. Germline V gene sequence: CDR1 MNHNS, CDR2 SASEGT. Investigators divided CD4+ cells into CD45RA+ naive and CD45RA-negative memory subsets. Profiling relied on immunoSEQ multiplex PCR, and the TCRdb table lists in-frame clones only, not all of them. The profile shows approximately 2,000,000 clones, around 93% of them singletons. The TCR originated in a man aged 18 to 35 in good health. Some clones in this sample may be carry-over from other donors' samples. The sample comprised naive CD4+ T cells from PBMCs. The subset here: CD45RA+ positively selected. The rearrangement links TRBV6-1 to TRBJ1-4, with D perhaps TRBD1 (6 bases). CDR3 coding DNA: TGTGCCAGCAGTGTAAGGGGGGACCTTAATGAAAAACTGTTTTTT. This encodes CASSVRGDLNEKLFF.